Sequencing of this TCR beta chain was carried out in a study of blood T cell repertoires in COVID-19. For the study at large: COVID-19 samples collected from the United States, Italy and Spain covered acute and convalescent phases. T cells, B-cell-depleted T cells, or PBMCs supplied cDNA or gDNA.

Methods used by the authors: Amplifying reference gene primers gave estimates of nucleated cell counts. Libraries were prepared by immunoSEQ multiplex PCR; TCRdb keeps only in-frame clonotypes and omits some of them. V, J and clone size are taken as reported in that table, and D and trimming were inferred from the DNA itself. The repertoire holds hundreds of thousands of clones, with about 80% as singletons. The CDR3 is made up of 14 amino acids. The germline CDR1 and CDR2 sequences are SNHLY and FYNNEI. V was pared by 7 bases and J by 3 bases, with 4 bases of the junction left unmatched. This chain uses TRBV2 with TRBJ2-5; 11 bases map to TRBD2. Sequenced input: peripheral blood. The sequence derives from a woman of 80 years or more with acute or convalescent COVID-19. CDR3 amino acids: CASTGTSGKETQYF. For the CDR3, the DNA is TGTGCCAGCACCGGGACTAGCGGTAAAGAGACCCAGTACTTC.